The source of this TCR beta chain is a study of human T cells and chemical hapten exposure. Study-wide context: Patients received weekly diphenylcyclopropenone doses to the scalp throughout the roughly 23-week study. Per-sample TCR yields varied mainly from small pooled library volume differences.

This CDR3 contains 13 residues. The germline CDR1 and CDR2 sequences are SQVTM and ANQGSEA. Whole-study findings and limits: Expanded TCRs produced significantly more large CDR3 similarity clusters than controls did. With DPC sensitization, TCRs exceeding 1 in 1000 frequency showed no change.

Stated time point: patch test 1, 2 weeks after DPC sensitization. Treatment of the sample: therapeutic diphenylcyclopropenone sensitization with weekly scalp DPC. TCRdb processed the RACE reads anew with MiXCR; each CDR3 protein has one entry. Of 300,000 to 450,000 distinct CDR3 sequences listed, more than 4.5% were seen once; the top ten hold approximately 2.3%. A word on this clonotype: Its antigen is unknown. This clone may be a read error of a much larger clone one base away.

The origin of this receptor is a woman between 50 and 59 years old with alopecia areata. Some clones in this sample may be carry-over from other donors' samples. This rearrangement joins TRBV29-1 to TRBJ2-1; TRBD1 or TRBD2 may be the D gene (5 bases each). Source: whole blood, taken in connection with sensitization to the hapten diphenylcyclopropenone (DPC). CDR3 coding DNA: TGCAGTAGCCGGGACGGGAAATACAAAGAGCAGTTCTTC. Translating gives CSSRDGKYKEQFF.